This TCR beta chain was documented in a study of cytomegalovirus exposure and HLA in healthy donors. Study outcomes and limitations: Across donors, most TCRs were seen rarely, yet some public ones were widespread. Clonal expansion, a later analysis showed, was greater in HLA-associated TCR beta chains than in equally common others.

Healthy bone marrow donors made up the cohort. PCR was performed using 60 Vbeta and 13 Jbeta primers. Some clones are missing from TCRdb's copy, which holds only in-frame ones; the method was immunoSEQ multiplex PCR. The table lists 150,000 or so clones, 75% of them singletons. The CDR3 consists of 19 residues. J was trimmed by 0 bases and V by 5 bases; bases with no gene match: 10. This clone was detected once. Antigen: not known. J is TRBJ2-4 and V is TRBV5-3; 14 bases line up with TRBD2. TRBV5-3 is known as an ORF, though its function is uncertain. The TCR sequence derives from a man aged 25 to 40 in good health and CMV-seronegative. The material sequenced was PBMCs. For the CDR3, the DNA is TGTGCCAGAAGACCTATGGGACTAGCGGGGGTTCGAGCCAAAAACATTCAGTACTTC. Amino acid sequence: CARRPMGLAGVRAKNIQYF.